The 9 T cell receptor beta chains below come from one sample, sequenced in a study of post-analysis software for immune sequencing data. Whole-study results and caveats: Among several TRBV segments more frequent in patients than controls were TRBV5-6, TRBV5-1 and TRBV20-1.

Unique molecular identifiers featured in each of the TCR beta cDNA libraries. Using its own MiXCR run on the PCR reads, TCRdb lists one record per CDR3 protein. In the table there are almost 700,000 distinct CDR3 sequences, 59% of which are singletons. Their specific antigens are unknown. Sequencing used blood. The receptors here all came from a girl aged 2 to 9 with multiple sclerosis.

The rearrangement links TRBV10-3 to TRBJ2-1; D gene uncertain. V gave up 0 bases and J gave up 2 bases, with 8 bases separating them. CDR1 and CDR2 (germline): ENHRY, SYGVKD. This CDR3 region has 15 residues. The CDR3, as DNA: TGTGCCATCAGTGAGTCGGCTCTAGCCTACAATGAGCAGTTCTTC. This sequence encodes CAISESALAYNEQFF.

The V call is TRBV7-2, the J call TRBJ1-5; D possibly corresponds to TRBD1 (5 bases). Per germline, CDR1 SGHTA and CDR2 FQGNSA. This CDR3 region has 13 residues. Trimming removed 4 bases at V and 2 bases at J, with 6 bases between. The CDR3 loop is CASSSTGNQPQHF. CDR3 in DNA: TGTGCCAGCAGCTCGACAGGCAATCAGCCCCAGCATTTT. Full variable domain (remainder filled in from reference TRBV7-2 and TRBJ1-5): GAGVSQSPSNKVTEKGKDVELRCDPISGHTALYWYRQSLGQGLEFLIYFQGNSAPDKSGLPSDRFSAERTGGSVSTLTIQRTQQEDSAVYLCASSSTGNQPQHFGDGTRLSIL.

This clonotype was seen a single time. A read error may explain this, as a much larger clone is one base away. The rearrangement links TRBV29-1 to TRBJ2-1; the D gene could be TRBD1 or TRBD2 (5 bases each). The CDR3 has 14 residues. From germline, CDR1 is SQVTM and CDR2 ANQGSEA. CDR3 DNA: TGCAGCGTTGAACCCTCGGGGCTTTACAAGGAGCAGTTCTTC. Amino acids: CSVEPSGLYKEQFF.

CDR3 sequence reads: CASSLAGLHEQYF. CDR3 nucleotides: TGTGCCAGCAGCTTAGCCGGGCTCCACGAGCAGTACTTC. J is TRBJ2-7 and V is TRBV7-2; D unresolved. V was pared by 0 bases and J by 5 bases, with 8 bases between. Germline CDR1 SGHTA, CDR2 FQGNSA. There are 13 residues in the CDR3.

The chain couples TRBV6-2 or TRBV6-3 to TRBJ2-6; D remains ambiguous. Germline values: CDR1 MNHEY, CDR2 SVGEGT. The V gene lost 8 bases and the J gene lost 1 base, with 12 bases spanning the gap. The CDR3 length is 15 residues. The CDR3 sequence is CASDRWHSGANVLTF. The CDR3 DNA reads TGTGCCAGCGATCGATGGCATTCTGGGGCCAACGTCCTGACTTTC.

The chain combines TRBV20-1 with TRBJ2-3; 7 positions match TRBD2. This CDR3 has 14 residues. Germline CDR1 and CDR2: DFQATT and SNEGSKA (reference sequence). After removal of 3 bases from V and 6 bases from J, the junction contained 9 bases not matched to a gene. CDR3 amino acids: CSASLLAAWDTQYF. CDR3 DNA: TGCAGTGCTAGCTTGCTAGCGGCCTGGGATACGCAGTATTTT.

This clonotype occurred a few times. This chain's CDR3 is CASMKAGGHKETQYF. The CDR3 coding sequence is TGCGCCAGCATGAAGGCGGGAGGGCACAAAGAGACCCAGTACTTC. The chain is built from TRBV10-2 and TRBJ2-5, with TRBD2 identical over 9 bases. The V gene's germline CDR1 is WSHSY and CDR2 SAAADI. This CDR3 contains 15 residues. With V trimmed by 7 bases and J by 3 bases, 9 bases remained unmatched.

The genes are TRBV7-9 and TRBJ2-7, with D perhaps matching TRBD2 (6 bases). Deletions cut 9 bases from V and 0 bases from J, with 18 bases between. The germline gives CDR1 SEHNR, CDR2 FQNEAQ (reference sequence). The CDR3 runs to 15 residues. CDR3 coding DNA: TGTGCCAGGACCGGAGGGGTAAAGGGCTCCTACGAGCAGTACTTC. Amino acids: CARTGGVKGSYEQYF.

This clonotype was detected a few times. The CDR3 loop reads CAISEGLRTETQYF. CDR3 in DNA: TGTGCCATCAGTGAAGGACTAAGAACAGAGACCCAGTACTTC. V is TRBV10-3 and J is TRBJ2-5; a weak D match, TRBD2 (6 bases). Germline V gene lookup returns CDR1 ENHRY and CDR2 SYGVKD. V lost 3 bases, J lost 4 bases, and 12 bases lay in between. This CDR3 spans 14 amino acids.